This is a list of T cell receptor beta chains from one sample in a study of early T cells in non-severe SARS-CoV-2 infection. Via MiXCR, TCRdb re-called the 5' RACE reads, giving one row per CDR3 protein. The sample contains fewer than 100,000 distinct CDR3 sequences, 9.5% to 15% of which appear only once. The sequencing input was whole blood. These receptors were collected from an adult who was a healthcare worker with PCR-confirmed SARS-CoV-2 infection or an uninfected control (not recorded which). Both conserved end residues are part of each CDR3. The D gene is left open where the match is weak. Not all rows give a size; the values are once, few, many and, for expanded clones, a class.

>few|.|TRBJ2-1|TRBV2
TGTGCCAGTCGACTTAGGGGGGGACTTAGCTCCTACAATGAGCAGTTCTTC
CASRLRGGLSSYNEQFF
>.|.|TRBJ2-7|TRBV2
TGTGCCAGCAGACAGGGAAGGTCCTACGAGCAGTACTTC
CASRQGRSYEQYF
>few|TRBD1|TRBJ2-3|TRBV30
TGTGCCTGGAGGGATCAGGGGGTGAGCACAGATACGCAGTATTTT
CAWRDQGVSTDTQYF
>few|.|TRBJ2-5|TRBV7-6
TGTGCCAGCAGCCCTCTAGCCCTGGAGACCCAGTACTTC
CASSPLALETQYF
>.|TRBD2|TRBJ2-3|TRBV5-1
TGCGCCAGCAGCTTGGCGCTAGCGGGTGCAGATACGCAGTATTTT
CASSLALAGADTQYF
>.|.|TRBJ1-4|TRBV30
TGTGCCTGGAGCCCGGGTCTCTCGCCAACTAATGAAAAACTGTTTTTT
CAWSPGLSPTNEKLFF
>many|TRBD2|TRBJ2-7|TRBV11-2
TGTGCCAGCAGCTTAGGGCCCAGCGGGAGTTCCTACGAGCAGTACTTC
CASSLGPSGSSYEQYF
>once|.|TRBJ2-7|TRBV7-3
TGTGCCAGCAGCTTAAGGGGCGGGGTGACCTACGAGCAGTACTTC
CASSLRGGVTYEQYF
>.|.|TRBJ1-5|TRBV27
TGTGCCAGCAGTTTGTGGAGGGATCAGCCCCAGCATTTT
CASSLWRDQPQHF
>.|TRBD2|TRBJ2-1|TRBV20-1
TGCAGTGCTAGAGGACTAGCGGGAGCCAGTGAGCAGTTCTTC
CSARGLAGASEQFF
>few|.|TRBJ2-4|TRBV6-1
TGTGCCAGCAGTGAATTTCTTGGGGGGCAGGGGTCCCCAGCCAAAAACATTCAGTACTTC
CASSEFLGGQGSPAKNIQYF
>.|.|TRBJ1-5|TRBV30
TGTGCCTGGATCCATCATAGCAATCAGCCCCAGCATTTT
CAWIHHSNQPQHF
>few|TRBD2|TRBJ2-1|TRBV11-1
TGTGCCAGCAGCGACGGGAGGGCCGGGATGTCTGAGCAGTTCTTC
CASSDGRAGMSEQFF
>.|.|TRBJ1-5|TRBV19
TGTGCCAGTAGTACAGGGTTATGGGAGCCCCAGCATTTT
CASSTGLWEPQHF
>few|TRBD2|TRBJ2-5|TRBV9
TGTGCCAGCAGCGTAGAGGGTAGCGGGCTTCAAGAGACCCAGTACTTC
CASSVEGSGLQETQYF
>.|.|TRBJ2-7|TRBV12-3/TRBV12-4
TGTGCCAGCAGCCCCGTCGGAGGAGGTGGAGGGGAGCAGTACTTC
CASSPVGGGGGEQYF
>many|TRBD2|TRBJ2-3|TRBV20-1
TGCAGTGCTAGAGTCGGGACTAGCGGCACAGATACGCAGTATTTT
CSARVGTSGTDTQYF
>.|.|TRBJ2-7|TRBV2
TGTGCCAGCAGTGAACCCCAAAGGGTATACAACGAGCAGTACTTC
CASSEPQRVYNEQYF
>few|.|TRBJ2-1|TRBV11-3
TGTGCCAGCAGCTCTACAGGAGATTACAATGAGCAGTTCTTC
CASSSTGDYNEQFF
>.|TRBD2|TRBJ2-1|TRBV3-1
TGTGCCAGCAGCCCAAGCGGGGGGGGCTACAATGAGCAGTTCTTC
CASSPSGGGYNEQFF
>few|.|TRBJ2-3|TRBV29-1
TGCAGCGTAGACGGCTTGCCAGATACGCAGTATTTT
CSVDGLPDTQYF
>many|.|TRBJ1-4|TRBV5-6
TGTGCCAGCAGTCCCAGGGCTGGTGAAAAACTGTTTTTT
CASSPRAGEKLFF
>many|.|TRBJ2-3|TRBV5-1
TGCGCCAGCAGCTTGGTAGACGGCAGGGCGGGGACAGATACGCAGTATTTT
CASSLVDGRAGTDTQYF
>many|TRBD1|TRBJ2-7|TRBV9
TGTGCCAGCAGCGCGATTTCCGGGACAGACCTTATGGGGCAGTACTTC
CASSAISGTDLMGQYF
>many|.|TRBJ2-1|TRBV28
TGTGCCAGCAGGTTGGACACCTCCTCCTACAATGAGCAGTTCTTC
CASRLDTSSYNEQFF
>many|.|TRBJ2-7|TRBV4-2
TGTGCCAGCAGCCAAAGGGGGAAGAACTACGAGCAGTACTTC
CASSQRGKNYEQYF
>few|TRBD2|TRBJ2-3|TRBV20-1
TGCAGTGCTAGACCCTGGACTAGCGGGAAAGATACGCAGTATTTT
CSARPWTSGKDTQYF
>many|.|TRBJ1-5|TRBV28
TGTGCCAGCAGTTTATTTCCGGGGAAAAGGCTCAATCAGCCCCAGCATTTT
CASSLFPGKRLNQPQHF
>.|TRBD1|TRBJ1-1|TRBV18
TGTGCCACCACCGGACAGGCGAACACTGAAGCTTTCTTT
CATTGQANTEAFF
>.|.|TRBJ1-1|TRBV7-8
TGTGCCAGCAGCTTAGTCGGCGGGACGGCGAACACTGAAGCTTTCTTT
CASSLVGGTANTEAFF
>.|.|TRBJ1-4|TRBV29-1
TGCAGCGCGCCCTGGAATGAAAAACTGTTTTTT
CSAPWNEKLFF
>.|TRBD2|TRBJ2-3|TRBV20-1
TGCAGTGCTCTACCGGGACTAGCGGGAGGATGGACAGATACGCAGTATTTT
CSALPGLAGGWTDTQYF
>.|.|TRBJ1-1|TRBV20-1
TGCAGTGCTGTCAGGGAGTTAGCTTTCTTT
CSAVRELAFF
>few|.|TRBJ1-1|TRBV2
TGTGCCAGCAGTGAACGGCACGGGGTGAACACTGAAGCTTTCTTT
CASSERHGVNTEAFF
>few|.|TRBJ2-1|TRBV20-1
TGCAGTGTACGAAAAGCGGGTACACACAATGAGCAGTTCTTC
CSVRKAGTHNEQFF
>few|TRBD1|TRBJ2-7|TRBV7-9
TGTGCCAGCAGAAACGACAGGGGGCCCTCCTACGAGCAGTACTTC
CASRNDRGPSYEQYF
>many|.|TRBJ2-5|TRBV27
TGTGCCAGCAGTTTCGCTAGGACAACAATAGAGACCCAGTACTTC
CASSFARTTIETQYF
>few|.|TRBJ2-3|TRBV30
TGTGCCCTATTGGTCTCAGATACGCAGTATTTT
CALLVSDTQYF
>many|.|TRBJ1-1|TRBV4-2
TGTGCCAGCAGCCAAGATCCAGGGGTTGTCACTGAAGCTTTCTTT
CASSQDPGVVTEAFF
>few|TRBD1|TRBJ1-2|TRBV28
TGTGCCAGCAGTTTACTGGGACAGGGTGGGCCTATCGGCTACACCTTC
CASSLLGQGGPIGYTF
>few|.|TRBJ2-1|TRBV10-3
TGTGCCATCAGTGACCCGGGACCCTCCTACAATGAGCAGTTCTTC
CAISDPGPSYNEQFF
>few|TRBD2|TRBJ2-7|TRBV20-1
TGCAGTGCTAGAGTTGGCGGGAGTACCGCTCGAGCGCACTACGAGCAGTACTTC
CSARVGGSTARAHYEQYF
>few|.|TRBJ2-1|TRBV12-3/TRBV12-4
TGTGCCAGCGCTCCGGACGCCAATGAGCAGTTCTTC
CASAPDANEQFF
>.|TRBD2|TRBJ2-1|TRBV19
TGTGCCAGTAGACCTTTAGCGGGAGATGCTTCGTTCTTC
CASRPLAGDASFF
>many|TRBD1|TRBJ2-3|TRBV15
TGTGCCACCAGCGCCCCGGGACAGGGTACAGATACGCAGTATTTT
CATSAPGQGTDTQYF
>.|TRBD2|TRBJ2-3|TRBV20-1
TGCAGTGCGACCAATAGTCCGGGACTAGCGGGAGAAAGAGGCACAGATACGCAGTATTTT
CSATNSPGLAGERGTDTQYF
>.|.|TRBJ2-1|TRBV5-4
TGTGCCAGCAGCTTGGGGGGCGGTGCCACCTACAATGAGCAGTTCTTC
CASSLGGGATYNEQFF
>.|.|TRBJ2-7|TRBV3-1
TGTGCCAGCAGCCACACTAGCTACGAGCAGTACTTC
CASSHTSYEQYF
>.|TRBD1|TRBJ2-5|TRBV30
TGTGCCTGGAGGACAGGGGTCGAGACCCAGTACTTC
CAWRTGVETQYF
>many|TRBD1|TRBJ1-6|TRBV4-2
TGTGCCAGCAGCGTCCGGGACAGGATCGGTTCACCCCTCCACTTT
CASSVRDRIGSPLHF
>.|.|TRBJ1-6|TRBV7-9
TGTGCCAGCAGCTTAGCCGCGAGGGATTCACCCCACCACTTT
CASSLAARDSPHHF
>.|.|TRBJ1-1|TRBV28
TGTGCCAGTTCAGAGGGAACTGAAGCTTTCTTT
CASSEGTEAFF